A single sample is the source of the 24 T cell receptor beta chains below, sequenced in a study of blood T cells in healthy people across ages. The use of a sample-barcoded 5' primer and a J-beta primer mix characterized a second PCR of roughly 7 to 12 cycles. TCRdb reprocessed the 5' RACE reads via MiXCR and lists one record per CDR3 protein. The table lists fewer than 2,000,000 distinct CDR3 sequences, roughly a third of them singletons. The specimen was blood. These TCRs come from a woman aged 30 to 39 in good health.

The V and J genes are TRBV4-1 and TRBJ1-1, with D uncertain. Looked up from germline, CDR1 is MGHRA and CDR2 is YSYEKL. This CDR3 region has 13 residues. The V and J ends lost 1 base and 10 bases respectively, with 13 bases between them. CDR3 DNA sequence: TGCGCCAGCAGCCAAGGCCCGCCGGAGCGAGCTTTCTTT. This gives the protein CASSQGPPERAFF.

The gene calls are TRBV7-8 and TRBJ2-1; 7 nucleotides line up with TRBD1. V dropped 7 bases and J dropped 4; count of bases not matched to a gene: 7. Germline V lookup: CDR1 SGHVS, CDR2 FQNEAQ. The CDR3 loop spans 14 amino acids. The CDR3 region is CASIPRDSYNEQFF. The CDR3 DNA sequence: TGTGCCAGCATCCCTCGGGACAGTTACAATGAGCAGTTCTTC. The full variable domain, completed using reference TRBV7-8 and TRBJ2-1, is GAGVSQSPRYKVAKRGQDVALRCDPISGHVSLFWYQQALGQGPEFLTYFQNEAQLDKSGLPSDRFFAERPEGSVSTLKIQRTQQEDSAVYLCASIPRDSYNEQFFGPGTRLTVL.

The chain joins TRBV6-6 to TRBJ1-1; D remains ambiguous. The CDR3 is 17 amino acids. Germline CDR1 reads MNHNY; CDR2 reads SVGAGI (reference sequence). Between the trimmed V and J ends, which lost 0 bases and 1 base, there was a span of 15 bases. This chain's CDR3 is CASSYSLLLGSNTEAFF. CDR3 coding DNA: TGTGCCAGCAGTTACTCGTTGCTGCTGGGTTCGAACACTGAAGCTTTCTTT.

This clonotype was counted only a few times. The chain combines TRBV20-1 with TRBJ1-5; unclear D gene. Germline loops: CDR1 DFQATT, CDR2 SNEGSKA (reference sequence). V was clipped by 0 bases and J by 4 bases, with 13 bases between them. The CDR3 covers 15 residues. CDR3 DNA: TGCAGTGCTAGAGATCAGAGGGCGGTGAATCAGCCCCAGCATTTT. It translates to CSARDQRAVNQPQHF.

The gene calls are TRBV4-1 and TRBJ2-1; a weak D match, TRBD1 (6 bases). CDR3 length: 14 residues. V lost 0 bases and J 9 bases, leaving 12 bases between the germline ends. Germline V gene sequence: CDR1 MGHRA, CDR2 YSYEKL. The CDR3 protein is CASSQDSLGGEQFF. In nucleotides, the CDR3 is TGCGCCAGCAGCCAAGATTCGCTAGGGGGTGAGCAGTTCTTC.

The table lists this clonotype with a few counts. CDR3: CASSEASEGKAFF. The DNA of the CDR3 is TGTGCCAGCAGTGAAGCATCGGAGGGAAAAGCTTTCTTT. This rearrangement joins TRBV6-1 to TRBJ1-1; D uncertain. The V gene lost 0 bases and the J gene lost 9 bases, with 11 bases spanning the gap. In germline, CDR1 is MNHNS, CDR2 SASEGT. CDR3 size: 13 residues.

This chain links TRBV5-8 with TRBJ2-4; D gene unclear. Matching the DNA end better, TRBJ2-7 makes the J call doubtful. The CDR3 is made up of 14 amino acids. The germline CDR1 and CDR2 sequences are SGHTS and YDEGEE. In DNA form, the CDR3 reads TGTGCCAGCAGCTTGGGGCCACCCGGACGCGAGCAGTACTTC. This encodes CASSLGPPGREQYF.

The chain couples TRBV3-1 to TRBJ1-3; a weak D match, TRBD1 (5 bases). Trimming shortened V by 2 bases and J by 8 bases, and 10 bases separated the two germline ends. The CDR3 runs 13 residues. CDR1 LGHDT and CDR2 YNNKEL come from the germline V gene (reference sequence). DNA for the CDR3: TGTGCCAGCAGCCAACAGGGAATAGACACCATATATTTT. It encodes CASSQQGIDTIYF.

This chain joins TRBV12-3 or TRBV12-4 and TRBJ1-1, with D perhaps TRBD1 (6 bases). V gave up 6 bases and J gave up 1 base, with 12 bases separating them. This CDR3 spans 14 amino acids. CDR3 sequence reads: CASSQGHSNTEAFF. The DNA of the CDR3 is TGTGCCAGCAGCCAGGGACACTCGAACACTGAAGCTTTCTTT.

CDR3 sequence (DNA): TGCAGTGCTAGAGGACGAGGGAGGGGATTCCTCTACGAGCAGTACTTC. Translation: CSARGRGRGFLYEQYF. The chain couples TRBV20-1 to TRBJ2-7; TRBD2 matches at 7 bases. The CDR3 runs to 16 residues. Germline V gene sequence: CDR1 DFQATT, CDR2 SNEGSKA (reference sequence). J gave up 3 bases and V 1 base, and 12 bases lay outside the gene matches.

This clonotype has just a few counts. This chain connects TRBV27 to TRBJ2-3; TRBD2 agrees at 9 bases. The V and J ends lost 6 bases and 2 bases, in that order; junction bases with no gene match: 6. CDR3 size: 15 residues. Per the germline V gene, CDR1 is MNHEY and CDR2 is SMNVEV (reference sequence). The chain's CDR3 is CASSILAGITDTQYF. In DNA form, the CDR3 reads TGTGCCAGCAGCATTCTAGCGGGAATCACAGATACGCAGTATTTT.

In this sample, this clonotype turned up a few times. The chain has TRBV6-1 and TRBJ2-3, with 9 positions matching TRBD2. V was clipped by 8 bases and J by 2 bases; unmatched bases: 17. Germline values: CDR1 MNHNS, CDR2 SASEGT. This CDR3 has 18 amino acids. In nucleotides, the CDR3 is TGTGCCAGCCGCGGGGGGGGAGGGTCCACAACCCACACAGATACGCAGTATTTT. The encoded protein is CASRGGGGSTTHTDTQYF.

The rearrangement links TRBV20-1 to TRBJ1-1; D uncertain. Germline CDR1 reads DFQATT; CDR2 reads SNEGSKA (reference sequence). The V and J ends lost 0 bases and 0 bases respectively, with 11 bases between them. CDR3 length: 15 amino acids. The CDR3 coding sequence is TGCAGTGCTAGAGAACCCGGGTACATGAACACTGAAGCTTTCTTT. This sequence encodes CSAREPGYMNTEAFF.

The chain joins TRBV20-1 to TRBJ1-1; a possible D gene is TRBD1 (6 bases). The CDR3 is 15 amino acids. Germline V CDR1 and CDR2: DFQATT, SNEGSKA (reference sequence). V lost 0 bases, J lost 0 bases, and 11 bases lay in between. The CDR3 loop is CSAREWDTVNTEAFF. As DNA, the CDR3 is TGCAGTGCTAGAGAGTGGGACACCGTGAACACTGAAGCTTTCTTT.

The count of this clonotype is one. The rearrangement links TRBV9 to TRBJ2-1; D is perhaps TRBD2 (6 bases). The CDR3 is made up of 14 amino acids. Trimming took off 3 bases at V and 10 bases at J, with 17 bases between the two ends. Germline values: CDR1 SGDLS, CDR2 YYNGEE. The CDR3 nucleotides are TGTGCCAGCAGCGCCCCGTCGGCCCGGGGGGAGCAGTTCTTC. Its translation: CASSAPSARGEQFF.

Here the CDR3 reads CASSPRGEGSEQYF. CDR3 DNA: TGTGCCAGCAGCCCCAGGGGGGAGGGGTCCGAGCAGTACTTC. The J gene is TRBJ2-7, the V gene TRBV9; TRBD1 or TRBD2 may be the D gene (7 bases each). With 4 bases removed from V and 6 bases from J, the gap between germline ends came to 17 bases. Germline loops: CDR1 SGDLS, CDR2 YYNGEE. The CDR3 sequence is 14 residues long.

There are a few counts of this clonotype. CDR3 sequence reads: CASSVMIGTTDTQYF. In nucleotides, the CDR3 is TGTGCCAGCAGCGTGATGATTGGGACCACAGATACGCAGTATTTT. The chain links TRBV9 to TRBJ2-3; D possibly uses TRBD1 or TRBD2 (5 bases each). Per germline, CDR1 SGDLS and CDR2 YYNGEE. CDR3 size: 15 residues. Trimming stripped 2 bases from V and 2 bases from J, with 12 bases between.

This clonotype was counted between two and nine times. The chain recombines TRBV20-1 with TRBJ2-1; the match to TRBD2 covers 11 bases. J gave up 5 bases and V 4 bases, and 25 bases lay outside the gene matches. CDR1 is DFQATT, CDR2 SNEGSKA, per germline (reference sequence). This CDR3 has 21 amino acids. The CDR3 sequence: CSATLQSQTGTSGGIHNEQFF. The CDR3 DNA reads as TGCAGTGCTACCCTTCAGTCCCAAACCGGGACTAGCGGAGGGATTCACAATGAGCAGTTCTTC.

V usage is TRBV30 and J usage is TRBJ2-7; D not certain. The CDR3 runs to 13 residues. The ends were cut back, 5 bases at V and 0 bases at J, with 11 bases in the middle. Per germline, CDR1 GTSNPN and CDR2 SVGIG (reference sequence). This chain's CDR3 is CAWADTNSYEQYF. For the CDR3, the DNA is TGTGCCTGGGCAGACACCAACTCCTACGAGCAGTACTTC.

Turning to this clonotype: The germline gene is not matched at one end of the junction; a read error may be the cause. The chain employs TRBV20-1 and TRBJ1-5; D possibly corresponds to TRBD1 (5 bases). The CDR3 loop spans 14 amino acids. The V gene's germline CDR1 is DFQATT and CDR2 SNEGSKA (reference sequence). The CDR3 here is CSAETDGVNQPRHF. The CDR3 region has the DNA TGCAGTGCCGAGACAGACGGGGTTAATCAGCCCCGGCATTTT.

V is TRBV6-6 and J is TRBJ1-1; possibly TRBD1 for D (5 bases). Trimming removed 5 bases at V and 6 bases at J, with 10 bases between. The CDR3 runs 12 residues. CDR1 MNHNY and CDR2 SVGAGI come from the germline V gene (reference sequence). CDR3 amino acids: CASSEGYPEAFF. The CDR3, as DNA: TGTGCCAGCAGTGAGGGGTACCCTGAAGCTTTCTTT.

This clonotype was recorded once. At one boundary the junction diverges from the germline segment, which might be a read error. CDR3 sequence: CTSSQTRTSGGLYEQYF. The CDR3 DNA is TGTACCAGCAGCCAAACTCGGACTAGCGGGGGACTCTACGAGCAGTACTTC. The chain couples TRBV14 to TRBJ2-7, with 13 bases lining up with TRBD2. From germline, CDR1 is SGHDN and CDR2 FVKESK. The CDR3 extends over 17 amino acids.

This clonotype was detected only once. This chain uses TRBV28 with TRBJ2-1; TRBD2 aligns across 10 bases. CDR1 is MDHEN, CDR2 SYDVKM, per germline. This CDR3 has 16 residues. With V trimmed by 2 bases and J by 3 bases, 4 bases remained unmatched. CDR3: CASSLTGLALYNEQFF. As DNA, the CDR3 is TGTGCCAGCAGTTTAACGGGACTAGCGCTCTACAATGAGCAGTTCTTC.

This clonotype was counted many times. This chain uses TRBV9 with TRBJ2-1, with D hard to call. CDR1 SGDLS and CDR2 YYNGEE come from the germline V gene. CDR3 length: 15 residues. Trimming cost V 0 bases and J 0 bases, with 7 bases left between them. The CDR3 here is CASSVGRSSYNEQFF. The CDR3 DNA follows: TGTGCCAGCAGCGTAGGGCGGAGCTCCTACAATGAGCAGTTCTTC.